Sequencing of this T cell receptor (beta chain) was carried out in a study of PD-L1 blockade in urothelial cancer. This clone is a singleton in its sample. V was pared by 4 bases and J by 6 bases, with 8 bases of the junction left unmatched. The CDR3 contains 15 residues. Germline-derived CDR1 and CDR2 are SGHRS and YFSETQ. Using immunoSEQ multiplex PCR, the repertoire was profiled, and TCRdb retains in-frame clones only, with some absent. This repertoire shows 45,000 to 50,000 clones, approximately 88% found once; its top ten account for 3.9%. V usage is TRBV5-1 and J usage is TRBJ1-3; 9 bases are shared with TRBD1. Sequenced material: PBMCs, taken around atezolizumab (anti-PD-L1) treatment. This receptor was taken from a man older than 75 with urothelial cancer. CDR3 DNA sequence: TGCGCCAGCAGCCCGGGGGACAGGGAAGCAAACACCATATATTTT. It is translated as CASSPGDREANTIYF.